This TCR beta chain was sequenced in a study of T cell responses to AZD1222 COVID-19 vaccine. Germline trimming cut 4 bases from V and 3 bases from J; bases unmatched to any gene: 3. The CDR3 runs to 14 residues. CDR1 SQVTM and CDR2 ANQGSEA come from the germline V gene. The method was immunoSEQ multiplex PCR; TCRdb's version includes in-frame clones alone and lacks a portion of them. The table has around 120,000 clones, 70% to 90% seen once. Sequencing used peripheral blood, obtained on day 0 of AZD1222 vaccination. The clonotype comes from an adult in good health. This chain joins TRBV29-1 and TRBJ2-3, with 11 bases lining up with TRBD2. The CDR3 is CSVGLAGGTDTQYF. CDR3 bases: TGCAGCGTTGGATTAGCGGGAGGGACAGATACGCAGTATTTT.